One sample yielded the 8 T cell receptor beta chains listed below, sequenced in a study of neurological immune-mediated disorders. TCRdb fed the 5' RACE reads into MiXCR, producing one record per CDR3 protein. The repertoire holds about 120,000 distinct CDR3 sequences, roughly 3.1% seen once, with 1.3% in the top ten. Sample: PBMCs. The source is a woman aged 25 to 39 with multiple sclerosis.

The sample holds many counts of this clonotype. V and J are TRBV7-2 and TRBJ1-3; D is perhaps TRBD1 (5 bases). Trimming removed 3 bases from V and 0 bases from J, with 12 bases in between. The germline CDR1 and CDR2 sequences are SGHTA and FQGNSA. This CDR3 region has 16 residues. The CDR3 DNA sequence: TGTGCCAGCAGCTTGGTCGGGGGAATCTCTGGAAACACCATATATTTT. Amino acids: CASSLVGGISGNTIYF.

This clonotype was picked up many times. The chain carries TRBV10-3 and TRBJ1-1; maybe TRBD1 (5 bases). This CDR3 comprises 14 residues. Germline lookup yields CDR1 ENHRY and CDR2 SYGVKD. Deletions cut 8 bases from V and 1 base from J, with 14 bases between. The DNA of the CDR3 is TGTGCCATCGGGGATCAAACAGGGAACACTGAAGCTTTCTTT. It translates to CAIGDQTGNTEAFF.

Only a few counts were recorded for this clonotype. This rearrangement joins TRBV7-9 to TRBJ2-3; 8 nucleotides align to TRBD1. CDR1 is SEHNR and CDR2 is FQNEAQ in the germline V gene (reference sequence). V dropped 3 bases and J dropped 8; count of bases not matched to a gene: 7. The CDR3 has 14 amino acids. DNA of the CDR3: TGTGCCAGCAGCTTCCAGCCGACAGGGGCTACGCAGTATTTT. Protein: CASSFQPTGATQYF.

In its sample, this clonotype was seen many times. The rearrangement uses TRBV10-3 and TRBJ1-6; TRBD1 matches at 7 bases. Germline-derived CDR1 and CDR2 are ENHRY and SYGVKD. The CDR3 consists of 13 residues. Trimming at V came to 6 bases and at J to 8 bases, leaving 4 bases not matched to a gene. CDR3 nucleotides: TGTGCCATCAGCGGGACAGACTATTCACCCCTCCACTTT. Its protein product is CAISGTDYSPLHF.

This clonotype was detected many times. CDR3 protein: CASSLAPGDQPQHF. CDR3 nucleotides: TGTGCCAGCAGCTTGGCCCCAGGGGACCAGCCCCAGCATTTT. V is TRBV5-6 and J is TRBJ1-5, with D perhaps matching TRBD1 (6 bases). The CDR3 runs to 14 residues. Germline loops: CDR1 SGHDT, CDR2 YYEEEE. The V end was cut by 0 bases, the J end by 7 bases, with 11 bases between.

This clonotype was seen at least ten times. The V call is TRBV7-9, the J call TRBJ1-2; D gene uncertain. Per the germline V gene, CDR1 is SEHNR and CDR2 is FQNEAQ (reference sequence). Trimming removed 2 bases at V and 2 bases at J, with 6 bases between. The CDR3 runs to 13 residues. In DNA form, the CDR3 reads TGTGCCAGCAGCTTACCGGGGAACTATGGCTACACCTTC. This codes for CASSLPGNYGYTF.

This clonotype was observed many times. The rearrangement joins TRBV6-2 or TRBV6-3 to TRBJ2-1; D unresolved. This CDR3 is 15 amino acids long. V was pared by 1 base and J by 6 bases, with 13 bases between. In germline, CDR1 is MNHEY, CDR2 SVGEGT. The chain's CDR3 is CASSYLSGSLNEQFF. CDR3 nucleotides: TGTGCCAGCAGTTACTTGTCCGGCTCCCTCAATGAGCAGTTCTTC.

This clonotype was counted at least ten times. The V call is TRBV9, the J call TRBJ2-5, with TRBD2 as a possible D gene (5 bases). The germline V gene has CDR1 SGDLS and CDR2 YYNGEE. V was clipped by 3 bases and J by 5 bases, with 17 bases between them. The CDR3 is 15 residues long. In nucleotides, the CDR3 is TGTGCCAGCAGCGCCACTGATGGTCGAGGGGAGACCCAGTACTTC. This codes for CASSATDGRGETQYF.